The clone carrying this T cell receptor beta chain was seen at least ten times. Germline CDR1 reads DFQATT; CDR2 reads SNEGSKA (reference sequence). The V end was cut by 3 bases, the J end by 5 bases, with 11 bases between. The CDR3 runs to 13 residues. The data originate from a study of T cells in Graves' hyperthyroidism and ophthalmopathy. Amplified TCR beta CDR3 regions derived from RNA transcripts. HTBI primers were used for first-round RT-PCR of the TCR CDR3. TCRdb independently ran MiXCR on the multiplex PCR reads; one entry per CDR3 protein. The profile shows 250,000 to 300,000 distinct CDR3 sequences, approximately 14% of them singletons.

This sequence joins TRBV20-1 and TRBJ1-5, with D perhaps matching TRBD1 (5 bases). The sample taken for sequencing was blood. This sequence was found in a woman in her thirties or forties with Graves' hyperthyroidism. The CDR3 reads CSARSTADQPQHF. DNA for the CDR3: TGCAGTGCTAGGTCGACAGCCGATCAGCCCCAGCATTTT.